The 16 T cell receptor beta chains presented below share a single source sample, sequenced in a study of blood T cells in healthy people across ages. Alongside a J-beta primer mix, a sample-barcoded 5' primer served in a second PCR lasting about 7 to 12 cycles. Each CDR3 protein gets one entry after TCRdb re-called the 5' RACE reads with MiXCR. This table holds under 750,000 distinct CDR3 sequences, roughly 48% found once. Sequences were obtained from blood. The receptors derive from a man older than 75 in good health.

The gene calls are TRBV5-1 and TRBJ1-2; 12 bases are a match to TRBD1. This CDR3 contains 16 residues. Germline CDR1 reads SGHRS; CDR2 reads YFSETQ. The J segment lost 7 bases and the V segment lost 4 bases, leaving 11 bases of the junction unmatched. DNA for the CDR3: TGCGCCAGCAGCCGAGCCGGGACAGGGGGCGTCGGTGGCTACACCTTC. Translation gives CASSRAGTGGVGGYTF.

The rearrangement joins TRBV7-9 to TRBJ2-7; possible D gene TRBD2, 6 bases. The V end was cut by 5 bases, the J end by 2 bases, with 16 bases between. Germline V gene sequence: CDR1 SEHNR, CDR2 FQNEAQ (reference sequence). The CDR3 loop spans 15 amino acids. CDR3 DNA sequence: TGTGCCAGCAGCCCCGCGGGACTTCCACCCTACGAGCAGTACTTC. Protein: CASSPAGLPPYEQYF.

The sample holds a few counts of this clonotype. A much larger clone differs from this one at a single base, so this may be a read error. This chain uses TRBV6-6 with TRBJ2-7, with 7 positions matching TRBD1. CDR1 and CDR2 from the germline V gene are MNHNY and SVGAGI (reference sequence). J was trimmed by 7 bases and V by 0 bases; bases with no gene match: 12. CDR3 length: 16 residues. The DNA of the CDR3 is TGTGCCAGCAGTTACTCCTACAGGGGCCCCTACAATGAGCAGTACTTC. As protein: CASSYSYRGPYNEQYF.

There are many counts of this clonotype. The chain has TRBV4-3 and TRBJ2-3; 7 bases align to TRBD1. Germline assignment: CDR1 LGHNA and CDR2 YSLEER. After removal of 2 bases from V and 0 bases from J, the junction contained 11 bases not matched to a gene. The CDR3 covers 18 residues. The DNA of the CDR3 is TGCGCCAGCAGCCAACAAACCGGTGGGACAGCTAGCACAGATACGCAGTATTTT. This codes for CASSQQTGGTASTDTQYF.

This clonotype was observed many times. The chain uses TRBV6-6 and TRBJ2-1; 8 nucleotides align to TRBD1. The CDR3 contains 15 residues. Trimming at V came to 2 bases and at J to 5 bases, leaving 5 bases not matched to a gene. CDR1 is MNHNY and CDR2 is SVGAGI in the germline V gene (reference sequence). The CDR3 here is CASSYEGQGNNEQFF. DNA for the CDR3: TGTGCCAGCAGTTACGAAGGACAGGGTAACAATGAGCAGTTCTTC.

The CDR3 nucleotides are TGCGCCAGCAGCCAAGCGCTTTACAATGAGCAGTTCTTC. Translation gives CASSQALYNEQFF. The chain links TRBV4-3 to TRBJ2-1; D not resolved. V lost 1 base and J 4 bases, leaving 5 bases between the germline ends. CDR1 is LGHNA and CDR2 is YSLEER in the germline V gene. CDR3 length: 13 amino acids.

The CDR3 reads CASSQDSSPQEQYF. The CDR3 bases are TGCGCCAGCAGCCAAGATTCGAGTCCTCAAGAGCAGTACTTC. The chain employs TRBV4-3 and TRBJ2-5; no clear D gene. Per germline, CDR1 LGHNA and CDR2 YSLEER. The CDR3 runs 14 residues. The V and J ends lost 0 bases and 11 bases respectively, with 16 bases between them.

This clonotype has a handful of counts. This sequence may be a read error, since a much larger clone differs from it by one base. The chain combines TRBV6-6 with TRBJ2-7; D is tentatively TRBD1 or TRBD2 (5 bases each). V was trimmed by 8 bases and J by 2 bases, leaving 13 bases between them. CDR1 is MNHNY and CDR2 is SVGAGI in the germline V gene (reference sequence). The CDR3 consists of 13 residues. In DNA, the CDR3 is TGTGCCAGCGGCACGGGACCGACCTACGAGCAGTACTTC. Its protein product is CASGTGPTYEQYF.

The genes are TRBV6-6 and TRBJ1-2; tentative D call: TRBD1 (6 bases). The V gene's germline CDR1 is MNHNY and CDR2 SVGAGI (reference sequence). CDR3 size: 12 residues. Deletions cut 4 bases from V and 5 bases from J, with 8 bases between. The CDR3 loop reads CASSSGAYGYTF. Written as DNA, the CDR3 is TGTGCCAGCAGTTCGGGGGCTTATGGCTACACCTTC.

The J gene is TRBJ2-4, the V gene TRBV28; D may be TRBD2 (5 bases). The end of the DNA fits TRBJ2-7 better, so the J call may be wrong. The CDR3 consists of 15 residues. Germline V gene data show CDR1 as MDHEN and CDR2 as SYDVKM. The CDR3 nucleotides read TGTGCCAGCAGTTTTTACTGGACTCGACACTACGAGCAGTACTTC. It encodes CASSFYWTRHYEQYF.

The CDR3 protein is CASSQGSGTSGGDEQFF. The CDR3 nucleotides are TGTGCCAGCAGCCAAGGAAGTGGGACTAGCGGGGGAGACGAGCAGTTCTTC. The chain combines TRBV4-2 with TRBJ2-1; 14 bases match TRBD2. Losses at the gene ends were 1 base for V and 10 bases for J; bases not matched to a gene: 9. The CDR3 has 17 residues. The germline CDR1 and CDR2 sequences are LGHNA and YNFKEQ.

This chain links TRBV11-1 with TRBJ2-3; tentatively, D is TRBD1 or TRBD2 (5 bases each). CDR3 length equals 14 residues. Germline V gene data show CDR1 as SGHAT and CDR2 as FQDESV (reference sequence). V was cut by 3 bases and J by 3 bases, with 10 bases left in between. CDR3 protein: CASSLGTPTDTQYF. The DNA of the CDR3 is TGTGCCAGCAGCTTGGGGACCCCGACAGATACGCAGTATTTT.

The chain employs TRBV27 and TRBJ1-6; unclear D gene. This CDR3 contains 18 residues. Germline CDR1 and CDR2: MNHEY and SMNVEV (reference sequence). The ends were cut back, 1 base at V and 0 bases at J, with 13 bases in the middle. Here the CDR3 DNA reads TGTGCCAGCAGTTTATTATTGGGTATGGGCTCCTATAATTCACCCCTCCACTTT. It is translated as CASSLLLGMGSYNSPLHF.

This clonotype was seen ten or more times. The chain joins TRBV6-6 to TRBJ2-7, with 8 bases that match TRBD1. This CDR3 comprises 16 residues. V lost 0 bases and J lost 0; bases outside the gene matches: 4. Germline V gene data show CDR1 as MNHNY and CDR2 as SVGAGI (reference sequence). The CDR3 nucleotides read TGTGCCAGCAGTTACTCGTCTACAGGGGGCTCCTACGAGCAGTACTTC. Amino acid sequence: CASSYSSTGGSYEQYF.

This clonotype was seen only a few times. The chain has TRBV12-3 or TRBV12-4 and TRBJ2-2; tentative D call: TRBD1 (5 bases). Trimming left V 4 bases short and J 3 bases short, with 12 bases between. The CDR3 runs to 15 residues. CDR3 coding DNA: TGTGCCAGCAGTTCCACCCCGACAGACACCGGGGAGCTGTTTTTT. The encoded protein is CASSSTPTDTGELFF.

This clonotype was observed a single time. This chain uses TRBV15 with TRBJ2-3, with unresolved D. Germline CDR1 LNHNV, CDR2 YYDKDF (reference sequence). Trimming removed 4 bases at V and 6 bases at J, with 11 bases between. The CDR3 has 13 amino acids. Written as DNA, the CDR3 is TGTGCCACCAGCATTAGTACTCCGGATACGCAGTATTTT. It specifies CATSISTPDTQYF.